This TCR beta chain comes out of a study of blood T cell repertoires in COVID-19. Overall study context: Acute-phase and convalescent COVID-19 samples originated in the United States, Italy and Spain. Sample material is recorded as cDNA or gDNA derived from T cells, B-cell-depleted T cells, or PBMCs.

How the authors handled the data: It was from reference gene primer amplification that nucleated cell counts were estimated. Sequencing used immunoSEQ multiplex PCR; TCRdb keeps in-frame clones, though not all of them. V, J and clone size are taken as reported in that table, and D and trimming were inferred from the DNA itself. Of 140,000 to 150,000 clones listed, 88% are singletons. The sequenced sample was peripheral blood. The receptor comes from a woman between 50 and 59 years old with acute or convalescent COVID-19.

CDR3 sequence reads: CASRAINEKLFF. CDR3 coding DNA: TGTGCCAGCAGGGCAATTAATGAAAAACTGTTTTTT. This chain uses TRBV27 with TRBJ1-4; no firm D call. This CDR3 has 12 amino acids. Germline V gene sequence: CDR1 MNHEY, CDR2 SMNVEV (reference sequence). V was trimmed by 6 bases and J by 4 bases, leaving 6 bases between them.